The rows below give T cell receptor beta chains drawn from one sample of a study of chronic HIV infection and antiretroviral therapy. TCRdb called the 5' RACE reads again in MiXCR, with one record for every CDR3 protein. The sample records about 38,000 distinct CDR3 sequences, about 7.4% being singletons. The sequencing sample was made of peripheral blood. These TCRs come from an adult who had HIV and had not received antiretroviral therapy, or was an uninfected healthy control (not recorded which). The CDR3 runs from the conserved cysteine through the conserved F or W. D genes are given only for firm matches. The size of a clone is reported for some rows only, either as once, few or many, or as a class for expanded clones.

clone_size j_call d_call v_call cdr3_nt cdr3_aa
many TRBJ2-1 . TRBV7-9 TGTGCCAGCAGCCATAAGGGAATTTCGTTATACAATGAGCAGTTCTTC CASSHKGISLYNEQFF
few TRBJ1-2 . TRBV9 TGTGCCAGCAGCATCCGGAAGGACAGTAACTATGGCTACACCTTC CASSIRKDSNYGYTF
few TRBJ2-3 . TRBV28 TGTGCCAGCAGTTATGGGGACTTGGCGGATACGCAGTATTTT CASSYGDLADTQYF
many TRBJ2-1 . TRBV4-3 TGCGCCAGCAGCCAAGTCTCCGACTCCTACAATGAGCAGTTCTTC CASSQVSDSYNEQFF
. TRBJ1-5 . TRBV10-2 TGCGCCAGCAGGGAATCGAGAGGATATCAGCCCCAGCATTTT CASRESRGYQPQHF
many TRBJ1-1 . TRBV10-3 TGTGCCATCAGTCACACTGGCACGAGCACTGAAGCTTTCTTT CAISHTGTSTEAFF
few TRBJ2-1 TRBD2 TRBV20-1 TGCAGTGCAGCCGGGGGCGGGAGGGCCCTTGAGCAGTTCTTC CSAAGGGRALEQFF
few TRBJ1-2 . TRBV9 TGTGCCAGCAGTGGGGCCTATGGCTACACCTTC CASSGAYGYTF
few TRBJ2-5 . TRBV4-2 TGTGCCAGCAGACAAACGGGAGCCGGGGAGACCCAGTACTTC CASRQTGAGETQYF
. TRBJ2-2 . TRBV2 TGTGCCAGCGGAGTCGGGGAGCTGTTTTTT CASGVGELFF
many TRBJ2-3 . TRBV29-1 TGCAGCGCACAAGGACGGATGCCCCGAGATGATACGCAGTATTTT CSAQGRMPRDDTQYF
. TRBJ1-4 . TRBV4-1 TGCGCCAGCAGCCAAGATCTAACGAATGAAAAACTGTTTTTT CASSQDLTNEKLFF
many TRBJ2-1 . TRBV12-3/TRBV12-4 TGTGCCAGCAGTTTAGCTGGGACACAATACAATGAGCAGTTCTTC CASSLAGTQYNEQFF
many TRBJ1-1 TRBD1 TRBV14 TGTGCCAGCAGCCAACGGGACAGATCTGAAGCTTTCTTT CASSQRDRSEAFF
many TRBJ2-1 TRBD1 TRBV6-5 TGTGCCAGCAGTTACGTCCAGGGGGCGCGTAATGAGCAGTTCTTC CASSYVQGARNEQFF
. TRBJ2-7 . TRBV2 TGTGCCAGCATCGAATCTCGGGGAATCTACGAGCAGTACTTC CASIESRGIYEQYF